This TCR beta chain was found in a study of response to subunit inactivated influenza vaccine. This clonotype was seen only a few times. As yet, its antigen is unknown. Study findings and constraints: The authors proposed limited new T cell recruitment per seasonal influenza vaccination.

CDR3 length equals 14 residues. The ends were cut back, 7 bases at V and 4 bases at J, with 17 bases in the middle. CDR1 is SGHAT, CDR2 FQNNGV, per germline. From the RT-PCR reads, TCRdb called clonotypes with MiXCR, one entry per CDR3 protein. The sample yields approximately 730,000 distinct CDR3 sequences, roughly 14% seen once. This specimen consisted of PBMCs from blood, obtained approximately 15 days before vaccination. This sequence joins TRBV11-2 and TRBJ2-7, with D tentatively TRBD1 or TRBD2 (5 bases each). The TCR comes from a man aged 45-60 years who received an inactivated influenza vaccine. The CDR3 sequence is CASTHLQGRYEQYF. CDR3 in DNA: TGTGCCAGCACCCACCTCCAGGGACGATACGAGCAGTACTTC.